This is a list of T cell receptor beta chains from one sample in a study of memory CD4+ T cells and cytomegalovirus serostatus. Some clones are missing from TCRdb's copy, which holds only in-frame ones; the method was immunoSEQ multiplex PCR. The table lists tens of thousands of clones, roughly three quarters of them singletons. The specimen sequenced was memory CD4+ T cells from blood. Source of these receptors: an adult in good health and CMV-seronegative. Both conserved end residues are part of each CDR3. D genes are given only for firm matches. The listing skips clone size in some rows; elsewhere it reads once, few, many or a size class.

d_gene	abundance	v_gene	j_gene	CDR3aa	CDR3nt
NA	NA	TRBV2	TRBJ2-5	CASLGRGETQYF	TGTGCCAGCCTCGGACGGGGGGAGACCCAGTACTTC
NA	NA	TRBV7-9	TRBJ2-5	CASQSVGGTQYF	TGTGCCAGCCAATCCGTTGGGGGGACCCAGTACTTC
TRBD1	NA	TRBV29-1	TRBJ1-1	CSGGQSSEAFF	TGCAGCGGGGGACAGTCCTCTGAAGCTTTCTTT
TRBD2	few	TRBV4-1	TRBJ2-4	CASSQEGVRGDLKNIQYF	TGCGCCAGCAGCCAAGAGGGGGTTCGGGGGGATTTAAAAAACATTCAGTACTTC
NA	NA	TRBV7-9	TRBJ2-5	CASSLGTIETQYF	TGTGCCAGCAGCCTCGGCACGATAGAGACCCAGTACTTC
NA	NA	TRBV18	TRBJ1-2	CASSPPSGLMGYTF	TGTGCCAGCTCACCACCGTCGGGGTTGATGGGCTACACCTTC
NA	NA	TRBV5-1	TRBJ1-4	CASSLDSTNEKLFF	TGCGCCAGCAGCTTGGATTCAACTAATGAAAAACTGTTTTTT
NA	NA	TRBV2	TRBJ1-5	CASSDGWQSNQPQHF	TGTGCCAGCAGTGATGGTTGGCAGAGCAATCAGCCCCAGCATTTT
TRBD1	NA	TRBV19	TRBJ1-5	CASSIERTGWGNQPQHF	TGTGCCAGTAGTATAGAAAGGACAGGGTGGGGCAATCAGCCCCAGCATTTT
TRBD2	NA	TRBV5-1	TRBJ2-3	CASSLTSGGADTQYF	TGCGCCAGCAGCTTGACTAGCGGCGGTGCAGATACGCAGTATTTT
NA	NA	TRBV18	TRBJ2-3	CASHSPNREYTQYF	TGTGCCAGCCACTCCCCGAACAGGGAATATACGCAGTATTTT
NA	few	TRBV2	TRBJ1-2	CASKDSGLSGYTF	TGTGCCAGCAAGGACTCCGGACTCTCCGGCTACACCTTC
NA	NA	TRBV6-1	TRBJ1-4	CASSLQGSNEKLFF	TGTGCCAGCAGTTTACAGGGATCTAATGAAAAACTGTTTTTT
TRBD1	NA	TRBV6-6	TRBJ1-1	CAARDRTWDTEAFF	TGTGCCGCACGGGACAGGACGTGGGACACTGAAGCTTTCTTT
NA	NA	TRBV28	TRBJ1-4	CASRLTGKEKLFF	TGTGCCAGCAGGTTAACAGGGAAAGAAAAACTGTTTTTT
NA	NA	TRBV19	TRBJ1-1	CASSMRAEDTEAFF	TGTGCCAGTAGTATGAGGGCAGAGGACACTGAAGCTTTCTTT
NA	NA	TRBV7-8	TRBJ2-1	CASSLVTYNEQFF	TGTGCCAGCAGCTTAGTTACCTACAATGAGCAGTTCTTC
NA	NA	TRBV28	TRBJ2-5	CASSPPNLGVETQYF	TGTGCCAGCAGTCCCCCCAACCTTGGGGTAGAGACCCAGTACTTC
NA	few	TRBV21-1	TRBJ1-2	CASSLRHGQWLLDYGYTF	TGTGCCAGCAGCCTACGTCATGGACAGTGGCTTCTCGACTATGGCTACACCTTC
NA	once	TRBV7-2	TRBJ2-7	CAGSYGSSYEQYF	TGTGCCGGCAGCTACGGGTCCTCCTACGAGCAGTACTTC
TRBD1	NA	TRBV29-1	TRBJ1-5	CSAQTGFGNQPQHF	TGCAGCGCACAGACAGGGTTTGGCAATCAGCCCCAGCATTTT
TRBD1	NA	TRBV2	TRBJ1-1	CASAGTGKKTAFF	TGTGCCAGCGCCGGGACAGGGAAGAAAACGGCTTTCTTT
NA	NA	TRBV2	TRBJ1-2	CASSDSATYGYTF	TGTGCCAGCAGTGACTCCGCTACCTATGGCTACACCTTC
NA	NA	TRBV27	TRBJ2-1	CASTGYNEQFF	TGTGCCAGCACCGGATACAATGAGCAGTTCTTC
TRBD1	NA	TRBV7-2	TRBJ1-5	CASSLTGGDQPQHF	TGTGCCAGCAGCTTGACAGGGGGGGATCAGCCCCAGCATTTT
NA	medium-sized	TRBV2	TRBJ1-1	CASKQGAFSKTEAFF	TGTGCCAGCAAGCAAGGGGCGTTCAGTAAAACTGAAGCTTTCTTT
TRBD2	NA	TRBV7-3	TRBJ2-3	CASSLASGGTDTQYF	TGTGCCAGCAGCTTAGCTAGCGGGGGCACAGATACGCAGTATTTT
NA	NA	TRBV10-3	TRBJ2-7	CAIKASNGLDEQYF	TGTGCCATCAAAGCTAGCAATGGGCTTGACGAGCAGTACTTC
NA	NA	TRBV7-2	TRBJ1-5	CASSSSSGGQPQHF	TGTGCCAGCAGCTCAAGCTCAGGAGGGCAGCCCCAGCATTTT
NA	NA	TRBV5-1	TRBJ2-5	CASSLGRTEETQYF	TGCGCCAGCAGCTTGGGTAGGACAGAAGAGACCCAGTACTTC
TRBD1	NA	TRBV5-4	TRBJ1-4	CASSLQGAVEKLFF	TGTGCCAGCAGCTTGCAGGGGGCGGTTGAAAAACTGTTTTTT